The 4 T cell receptor beta chains given below trace back to one sample, sequenced in a study of blood T cell repertoires in COVID-19. Assay used: immunoSEQ multiplex PCR; TCRdb lists only in-frame clones, some missing. This table has about 160,000 clones, approximately 75% appearing once. The specimen sequenced was peripheral blood. Receptors originate from a human donor in a cohort sampled during active COVID-19.

V gene TRBV18 combines with J gene TRBJ2-7, with D possibly TRBD2 on 6 matching bases. The CDR3 has 13 residues. Germline CDR1 KGHSH, CDR2 LQKENI. V was shortened by 10 bases and J by 1 base, with 14 bases between the two germline ends. The CDR3 DNA is TGTGCCACCTCCGGGGGACTGTCCTACGAGCAGTACTTC. The encoded protein is CATSGGLSYEQYF.

The rearrangement links TRBV6-5 to TRBJ2-1; TRBD2 aligns across 9 bases. V trimming: 4 bases; J trimming: 4 bases; junction bases outside the gene matches: 8. CDR3 size: 16 residues. CDR1 is MNHEY and CDR2 is SVGAGI in the germline V gene. The CDR3 is CASSLAGGPGYNEQFF. Here the CDR3 DNA reads TGTGCCAGCAGTTTGGCGGGGGGGCCGGGTTACAATGAGCAGTTCTTC.

In this sample, this clone turned up a few times. In DNA form, the CDR3 reads TGTGCCAGCAGAAGCCGACAGGGAGGCACTGAAGCTTTCTTT. Protein: CASRSRQGGTEAFF. The chain joins TRBV28 to TRBJ1-1, with 7 bases matching TRBD1. With 6 bases clipped from V and 4 bases from J, the junction kept 8 bases outside the gene matches. The length of the CDR3 is 14 residues. CDR1 is MDHEN, CDR2 SYDVKM, per germline.

This chain connects TRBV4-3 to TRBJ2-2, with 12 bases fitting TRBD2. Germline assignment: CDR1 LGHNA and CDR2 YSLEER. V lost 1 base and J lost 7; bases outside the gene matches: 13. The CDR3 is made up of 19 amino acids. CDR3 in amino acids: CASSQVAGLAGGPHGELFF. The CDR3 DNA is TGCGCCAGCAGCCAAGTAGCAGGGCTAGCGGGGGGGCCGCACGGGGAGCTGTTTTTT.